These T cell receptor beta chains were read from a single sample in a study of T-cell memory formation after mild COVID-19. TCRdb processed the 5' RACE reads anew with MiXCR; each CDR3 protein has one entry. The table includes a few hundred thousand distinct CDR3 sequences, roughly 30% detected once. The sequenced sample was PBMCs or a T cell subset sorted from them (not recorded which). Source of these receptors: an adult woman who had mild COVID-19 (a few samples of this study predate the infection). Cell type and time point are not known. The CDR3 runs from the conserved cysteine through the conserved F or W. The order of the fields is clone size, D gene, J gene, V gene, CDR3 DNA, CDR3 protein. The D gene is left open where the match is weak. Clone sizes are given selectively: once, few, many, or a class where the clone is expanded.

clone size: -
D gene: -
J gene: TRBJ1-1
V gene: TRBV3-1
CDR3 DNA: TGTGCCAGCAGCCAAGTTGGAGTCAACACTGAAGCTTTCTTT
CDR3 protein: CASSQVGVNTEAFF

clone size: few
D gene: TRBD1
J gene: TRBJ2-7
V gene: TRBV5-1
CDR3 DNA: TGCGCCAGCAGCTTACTCGGGACAGCTTCCTACGAGCAGTACTTC
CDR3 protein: CASSLLGTASYEQYF

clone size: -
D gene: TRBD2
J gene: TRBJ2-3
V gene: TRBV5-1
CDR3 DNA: TGCGCCAGCAGCTTGGAACTAGCGGGAAGCACAGATACGCAGTATTTT
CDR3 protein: CASSLELAGSTDTQYF

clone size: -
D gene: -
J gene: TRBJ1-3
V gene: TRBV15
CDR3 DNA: TGTGCCACCAGCAGAGATGTATCGGACACCATATATTTT
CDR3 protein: CATSRDVSDTIYF

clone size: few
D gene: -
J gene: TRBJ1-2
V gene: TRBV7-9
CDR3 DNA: TGTGCCAGCAGCCTTGGGGTTAACTATGGCTACACCTTC
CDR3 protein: CASSLGVNYGYTF

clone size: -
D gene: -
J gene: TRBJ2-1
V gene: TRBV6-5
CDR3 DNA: TGTGCCAGCAGTCAAGAGGGAGTAACCTACAATGAGCAGTTCTTC
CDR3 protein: CASSQEGVTYNEQFF

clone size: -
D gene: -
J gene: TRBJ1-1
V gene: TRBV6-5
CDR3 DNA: TGTGCCAGCAGTTACTCAACAGGGAACACTGAAGCTTTCTTT
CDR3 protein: CASSYSTGNTEAFF

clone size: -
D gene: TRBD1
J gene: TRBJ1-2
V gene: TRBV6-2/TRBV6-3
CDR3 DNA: TGTGCCAGCAGTTTGAGGGGGCTTAATGGTGGCTACACCTTC
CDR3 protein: CASSLRGLNGGYTF

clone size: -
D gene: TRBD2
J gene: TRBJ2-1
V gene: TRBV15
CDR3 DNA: TGTGCCACCAGCAGAGATCGGGCTAGCGGGAAATCCTACAATGAGCAGTTCTTC
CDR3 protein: CATSRDRASGKSYNEQFF

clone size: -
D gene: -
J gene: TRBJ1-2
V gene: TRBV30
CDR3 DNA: TGTGCCTGGAGTGATTATGAGCGGTATGGCTACACCTTC
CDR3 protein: CAWSDYERYGYTF

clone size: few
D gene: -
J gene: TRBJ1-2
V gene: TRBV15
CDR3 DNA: TGTGCCACCAGTTCAACGTTGGACCGGTTTGGCTACACCTTC
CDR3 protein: CATSSTLDRFGYTF

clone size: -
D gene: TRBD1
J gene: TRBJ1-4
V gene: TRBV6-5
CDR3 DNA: TGTGCCAGCAGTTACGGGGCAGGGGGACTGGAAAAACTGTTTTTT
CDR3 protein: CASSYGAGGLEKLFF

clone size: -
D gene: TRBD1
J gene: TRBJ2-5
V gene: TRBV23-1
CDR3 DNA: TGCGCCCGGGCCGGGACAGGGGAAGGGACCCCCCAAGAGACCCAGTACTTC
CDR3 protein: CARAGTGEGTPQETQYF

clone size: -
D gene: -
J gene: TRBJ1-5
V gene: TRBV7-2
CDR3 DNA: TGTGCCAGCAGCTTAGGGTTTAGGGGGGGGCAGCCCCAGCATTTT
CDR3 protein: CASSLGFRGGQPQHF

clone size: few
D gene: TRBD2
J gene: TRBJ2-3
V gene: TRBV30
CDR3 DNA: TGTGCCTGGAGCGGACTAGCGCAGCAGTATTTT
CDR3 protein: CAWSGLAQQYF

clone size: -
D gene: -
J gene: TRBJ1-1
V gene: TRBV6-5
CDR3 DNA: TGTGCCAGCAGTTACCTCGACAGTTCTGAAGCTTTCTTT
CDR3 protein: CASSYLDSSEAFF

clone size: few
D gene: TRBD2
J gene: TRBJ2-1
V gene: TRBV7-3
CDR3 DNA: TGTGCCAGCAGCTTACCGGGGAGGGAGGGCCTCCATGAGCAGTTCTTC
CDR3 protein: CASSLPGREGLHEQFF

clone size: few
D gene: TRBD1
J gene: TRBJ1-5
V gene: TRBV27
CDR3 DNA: TGTGCCAGCGCTCCGGGACAGGGCGGTTTTCAGCCCCAGCATTTT
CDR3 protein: CASAPGQGGFQPQHF

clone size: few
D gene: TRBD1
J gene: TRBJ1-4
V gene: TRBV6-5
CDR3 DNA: TGTGCCAGCAGGCCGGACAGGGCTTTTAATGAAAAACTGTTTTTT
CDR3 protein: CASRPDRAFNEKLFF

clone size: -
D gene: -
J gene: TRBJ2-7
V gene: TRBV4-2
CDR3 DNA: TGTGCCAGCAGCCCGCCATCAGGGGCTCTTACCTACGAGCAGTACTTC
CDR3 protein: CASSPPSGALTYEQYF

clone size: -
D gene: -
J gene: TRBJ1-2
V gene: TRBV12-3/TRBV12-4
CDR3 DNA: TGTGCCAGCAGTTCCTCCCCAACAGGAAACTATGGCTACACCTTC
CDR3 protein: CASSSSPTGNYGYTF

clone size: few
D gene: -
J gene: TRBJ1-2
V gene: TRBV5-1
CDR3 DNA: TGCGCCAGCAGCTCAGCCAGGGGAAGGGACTATGGCTACACCTTC
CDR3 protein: CASSSARGRDYGYTF

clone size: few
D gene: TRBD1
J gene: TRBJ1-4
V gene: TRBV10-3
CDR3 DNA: TGTGCCATCAGTGCCGCCGGGACAGGGGCGGAAGGACTGTTTTTT
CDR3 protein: CAISAAGTGAEGLFF

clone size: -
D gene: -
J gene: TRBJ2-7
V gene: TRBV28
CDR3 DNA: TGTGCCAGCAGTTACCCCACAGGGCCGTCGACCTACGAGCAGTACTTC
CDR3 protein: CASSYPTGPSTYEQYF

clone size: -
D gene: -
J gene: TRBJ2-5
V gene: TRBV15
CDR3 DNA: TGTGCCACCAGCAGAGAGGGGCTAGTCCAAGAGACCCAGTACTTC
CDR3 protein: CATSREGLVQETQYF

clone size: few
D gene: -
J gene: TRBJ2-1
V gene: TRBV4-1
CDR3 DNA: TGCGCCAGCAGTATCAGGAGCTACAATGAGCAGTTCTTC
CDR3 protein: CASSIRSYNEQFF

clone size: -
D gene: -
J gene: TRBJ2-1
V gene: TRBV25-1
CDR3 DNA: TGTGCCAGCAGTGGCATCACCCAGGGGGCGACAGGGGACCCCGGGACTAGCAGGAATGAGCAGTTCTTC
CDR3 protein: CASSGITQGATGDPGTSRNEQFF

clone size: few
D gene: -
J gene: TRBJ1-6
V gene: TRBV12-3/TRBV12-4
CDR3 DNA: TGTGCCAGCAGTTTAGCGCAGGGGCCCCTCCACTTT
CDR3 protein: CASSLAQGPLHF

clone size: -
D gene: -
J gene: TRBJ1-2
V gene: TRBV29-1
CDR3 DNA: TGCAGCGGAGGGGGGGCAGAGGGAAAGAACACCTTC
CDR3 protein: CSGGGAEGKNTF

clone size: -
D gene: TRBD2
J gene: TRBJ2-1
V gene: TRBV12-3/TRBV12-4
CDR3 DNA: TGTGCCAGCAGTCGCGGACTAGCGGGGTTCAATGAGCAGTTCTTC
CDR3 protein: CASSRGLAGFNEQFF

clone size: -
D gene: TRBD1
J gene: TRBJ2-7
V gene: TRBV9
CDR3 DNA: TGTGCCAGCAGCGCGGGGGACAGGGCAGCTTTAGAGCAGTACTTC
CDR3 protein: CASSAGDRAALEQYF

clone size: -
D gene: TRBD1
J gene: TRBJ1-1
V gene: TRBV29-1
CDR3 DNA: TGCAGCGTGGACAGGGGGCGGGAAACTGAAGCTTTCTTT
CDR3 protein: CSVDRGRETEAFF

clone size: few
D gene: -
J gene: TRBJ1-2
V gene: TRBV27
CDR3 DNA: TGTGCCAGCAGTTTTCGAGGGTATGGCTACACCTTC
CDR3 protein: CASSFRGYGYTF

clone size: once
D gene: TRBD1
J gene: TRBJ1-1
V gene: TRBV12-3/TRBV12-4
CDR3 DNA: TGTGCCAGCAGTCCCACGGGACAGGGGCGCACTGAAGCTTTCTTT
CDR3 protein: CASSPTGQGRTEAFF

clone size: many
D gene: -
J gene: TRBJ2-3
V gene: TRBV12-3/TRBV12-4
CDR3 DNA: TGTGCCAGCAGTTTACTAGCCACAGATACGCAGTATTTT
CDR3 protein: CASSLLATDTQYF

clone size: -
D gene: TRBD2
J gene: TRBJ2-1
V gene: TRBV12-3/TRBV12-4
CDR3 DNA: TGTGCCAGCAGTTTATACGGGGGGGCTCAAGTTAATGAGCAGTTCTTC
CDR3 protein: CASSLYGGAQVNEQFF

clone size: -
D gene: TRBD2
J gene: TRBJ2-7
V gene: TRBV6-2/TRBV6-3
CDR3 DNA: TGTGCCAGCAGTTACCCACTAGCGGGAAGGTACGAGCAGTACTTC
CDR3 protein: CASSYPLAGRYEQYF

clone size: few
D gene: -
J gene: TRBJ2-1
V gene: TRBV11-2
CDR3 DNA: TGTGCCAGCCGGAGCCGCCTCGGCAATGAGCAGTTCTTC
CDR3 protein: CASRSRLGNEQFF

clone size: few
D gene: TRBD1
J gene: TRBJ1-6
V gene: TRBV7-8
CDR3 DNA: TGTGCCAGCATCTCGGGGGGACAGAGCTCCTATAATTCACCCCTCCACTTT
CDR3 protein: CASISGGQSSYNSPLHF

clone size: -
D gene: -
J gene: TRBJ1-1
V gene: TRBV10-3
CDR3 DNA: TGTGCCATCGGGGGCGAGGTCACTGAAGCTTTCTTT
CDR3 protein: CAIGGEVTEAFF

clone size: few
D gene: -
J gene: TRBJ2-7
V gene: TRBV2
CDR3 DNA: TGTGCCAGCATGCCACTAGAGAGTAACTACGAGCAGTACTTC
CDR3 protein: CASMPLESNYEQYF

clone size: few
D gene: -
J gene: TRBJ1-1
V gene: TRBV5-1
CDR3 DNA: TGCGCCAGCAACCCCCGGGACGGAGGGAAAGCTTTCTTT
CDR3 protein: CASNPRDGGKAFF

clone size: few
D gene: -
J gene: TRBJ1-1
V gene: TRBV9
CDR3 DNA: TGTGCCAGCAGCCCCTCGGTCGCTCCCACTGAAGCTTTCTTT
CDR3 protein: CASSPSVAPTEAFF

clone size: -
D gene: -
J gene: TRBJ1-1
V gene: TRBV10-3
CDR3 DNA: TGTGCCATCAGTGTAGCCCTTGCGGACACTGAAGCTTTCTTT
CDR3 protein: CAISVALADTEAFF

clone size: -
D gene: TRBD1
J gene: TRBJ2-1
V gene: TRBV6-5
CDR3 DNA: TGTGCCAGCAGCCCGGACAGGGGTAGATACAATGAGCAGTTCTTC
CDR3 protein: CASSPDRGRYNEQFF

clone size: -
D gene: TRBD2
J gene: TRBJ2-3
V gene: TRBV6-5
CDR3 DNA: TGTGCCAGCAGTCCCGCTTCAGGACTAGCGGGGGCCCGAGATACGCAGTATTTT
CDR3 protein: CASSPASGLAGARDTQYF

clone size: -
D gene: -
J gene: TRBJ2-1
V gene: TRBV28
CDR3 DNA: TGTGCCAGCAGCTCAAGGAGGGAGTTCGGCGATGAGCAGTTCTTC
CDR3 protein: CASSSRREFGDEQFF

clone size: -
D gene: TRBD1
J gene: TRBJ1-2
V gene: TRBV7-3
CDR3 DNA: TGTGCCAGCAGCTTAACGCCTCCGGACAGGTCTAACTATGGCTACACCTTC
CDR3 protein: CASSLTPPDRSNYGYTF

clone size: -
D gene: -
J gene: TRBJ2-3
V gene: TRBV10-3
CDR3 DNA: TGTGCCATCAGTGAACCGACAGATACGCAGTATTTT
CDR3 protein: CAISEPTDTQYF

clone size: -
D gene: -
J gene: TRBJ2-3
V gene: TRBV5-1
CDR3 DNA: TGCGCCAGCAGCTTTTTCGGGACGGGCACAGATACGCAGTATTTT
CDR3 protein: CASSFFGTGTDTQYF

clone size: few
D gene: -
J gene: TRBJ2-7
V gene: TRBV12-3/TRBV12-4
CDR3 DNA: TGTGCCAGCAGTTTAGGGCAGTACTACGAGCAGTACTTC
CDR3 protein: CASSLGQYYEQYF

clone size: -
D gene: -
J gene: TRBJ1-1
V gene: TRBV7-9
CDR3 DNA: TGTGCCAGCAGCTTAGGAAGACAGCTGAACACTGAAGCTTTCTTT
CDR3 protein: CASSLGRQLNTEAFF

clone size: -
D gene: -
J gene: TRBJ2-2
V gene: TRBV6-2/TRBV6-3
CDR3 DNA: TGTGCCAGCAGTCGGACAGTCACCACCGGGGAGCTGTTTTTT
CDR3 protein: CASSRTVTTGELFF

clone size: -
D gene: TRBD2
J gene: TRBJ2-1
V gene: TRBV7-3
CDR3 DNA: TGTGCCAGCAGCTTAACGGGGACTAGCGGATACAATGAGCAGTTCTTC
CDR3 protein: CASSLTGTSGYNEQFF

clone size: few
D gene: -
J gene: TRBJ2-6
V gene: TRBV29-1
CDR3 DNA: TGCAGCGTTGTTTCTCTGACGGGAGCCTCTGGGGCCAACGTCCTGACTTTC
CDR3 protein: CSVVSLTGASGANVLTF

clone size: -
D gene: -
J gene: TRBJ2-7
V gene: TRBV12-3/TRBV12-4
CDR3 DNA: TGTGCCAGCAGCAAACTAGGAACCTACGAGCAGTACTTC
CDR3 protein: CASSKLGTYEQYF

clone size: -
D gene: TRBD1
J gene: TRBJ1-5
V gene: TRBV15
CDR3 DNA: TGTGCCACCAGCAGGGAACAGGGGGGCTTCAATCAGCCCCAGCATTTT
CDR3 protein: CATSREQGGFNQPQHF

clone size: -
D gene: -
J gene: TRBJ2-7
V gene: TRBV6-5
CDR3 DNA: TGTGCCAGCAGCCCCACCGCCAGGGCTTACTCCTACGAGCAGTACTTC
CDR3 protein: CASSPTARAYSYEQYF

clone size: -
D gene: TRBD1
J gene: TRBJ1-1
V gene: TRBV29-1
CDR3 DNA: TGCAGCGTTGAAGATCTCCGGACAGGGGATGTATTCGGAAACACTGAAGCTTTCTTT
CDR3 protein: CSVEDLRTGDVFGNTEAFF